The entry that follows covers one TCR beta chain sequence. The J segment lost 9 bases and the V segment lost 0 bases, leaving 5 bases of the junction unmatched. The CDR3 runs 15 residues. The V gene's germline CDR1 is SGHRS and CDR2 YFSETQ. The data stem from a study of blood T cell repertoires in COVID-19. Across the study: Collection of acute and convalescent COVID-19 samples took place in the United States, Italy and Spain.

Those enrolled in Seattle joined during active infection and were followed longitudinally afterward. Per the authors' pipeline: The authors estimated nucleated cell counts from reference gene primer amplification. TCRdb's table, derived via immunoSEQ multiplex PCR, lists solely in-frame clones and lacks some. The V and J calls and clone size come from that table; D and trimming were worked out from the DNA. The table records 300,000 to 350,000 clones, over 70% of them present only once. The clonotype comes from a woman aged 45-60 years with COVID-19, enrolled during active disease. The rearrangement links TRBV5-1 to TRBJ1-6; the match to TRBD1 covers 8 bases. Sequenced sample: peripheral blood. The DNA of the CDR3 is TGCGCCAGCAGCTTGGCCGACAGGGGAAGTTCACCCCTCCACTTT. Amino acids: CASSLADRGSSPLHF.